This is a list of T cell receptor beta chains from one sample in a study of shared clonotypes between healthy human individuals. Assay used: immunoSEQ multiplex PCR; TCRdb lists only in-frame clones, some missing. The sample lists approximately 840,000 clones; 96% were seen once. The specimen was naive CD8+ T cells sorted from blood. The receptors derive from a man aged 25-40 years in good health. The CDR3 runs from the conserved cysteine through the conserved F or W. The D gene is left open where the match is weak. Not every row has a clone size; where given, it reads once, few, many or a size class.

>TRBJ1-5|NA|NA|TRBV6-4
TGTGCCAGCAGTGACTCTGAGACAGGCTATAACTTTTGCAATCAGCCCCAGCATTTT
CASSDSETGYNFCNQPQHF
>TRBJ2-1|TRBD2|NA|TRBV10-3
TGTGCCATCTCCCGTACTAGCGAACCCTACAATGAGCAGTTCTTC
CAISRTSEPYNEQFF
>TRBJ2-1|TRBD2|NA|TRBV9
TGTGCCAGCAGCCCAGCCGGGACTAGAGGCAATGAGCAGTTCTTC
CASSPAGTRGNEQFF
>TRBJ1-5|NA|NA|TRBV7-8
TGTGCCAGCAGCCTAACGGTTTTAGGGGGTGGGCAGCCCCAGCATTTT
CASSLTVLGGGQPQHF
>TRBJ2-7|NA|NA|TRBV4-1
TGCGCCAGCAGCCAAGAAGCGGAATACAATCCCTCCTACGAGCAGTACTTC
CASSQEAEYNPSYEQYF
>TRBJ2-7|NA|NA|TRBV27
TGTGCCAGCAGTGATGGGCCCTACGAGCAGTACTTC
CASSDGPYEQYF
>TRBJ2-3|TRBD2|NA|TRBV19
TGTGCCAGTAGTATACTAGCGGGGGGCACAGATACGCAGTATTTT
CASSILAGGTDTQYF
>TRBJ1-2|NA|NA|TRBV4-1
TGCGCCAGCAGCCAAATAGGGGGAACGGCGCAACTCTATGGCTACACCTTC
CASSQIGGTAQLYGYTF
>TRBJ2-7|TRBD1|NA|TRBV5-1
TGCGCCAGCGGGACAGGGGGAACCGAGCAGTACTTC
CASGTGGTEQYF
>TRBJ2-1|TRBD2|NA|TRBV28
TGTGCCAGCAGTTTGATAGCGGGAAAAGACAATGAGCAGTTCTTC
CASSLIAGKDNEQFF
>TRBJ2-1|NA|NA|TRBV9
TGTGCCAGCAGCGCCGACGGAGCGAGGGACAATGAGCAGTTCTTC
CASSADGARDNEQFF
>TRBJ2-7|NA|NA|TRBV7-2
TGTGCCAGCAGCTTAATTGGGGACTACGAGCAGTACTTC
CASSLIGDYEQYF
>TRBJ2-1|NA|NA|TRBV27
TGTGCCAGCAGTTGGGCCTGGGATGCGAATGAGCAGTTCTTC
CASSWAWDANEQFF
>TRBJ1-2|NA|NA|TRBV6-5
TGTGCCAGCAGTTCTTTCCGGGGCCCATTTAACTATGGCTACACCTTC
CASSSFRGPFNYGYTF
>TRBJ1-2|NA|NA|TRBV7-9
TGTGCCAGCAGCTTAGTTACAGGGAGGGCAAACTATGGCTACACCTTC
CASSLVTGRANYGYTF
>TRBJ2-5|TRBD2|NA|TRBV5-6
TGTGCCAGCAGCTTGCAACTAGCGGGACTGGAGACCCAGTACTTC
CASSLQLAGLETQYF
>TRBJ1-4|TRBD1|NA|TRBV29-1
TGCAGCGTCGTACAGGGGGTGTCGGAAAAACTGTTTTTT
CSVVQGVSEKLFF
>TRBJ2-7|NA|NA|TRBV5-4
TGTGCCAGCAGCTTTAGAGACAGAACCTACGAGCAGTACTTC
CASSFRDRTYEQYF
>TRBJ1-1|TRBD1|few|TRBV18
TGTGCCAGCTCACCAGTGGACAGGGGAACTACGAACACTGAAGCTTTCTTT
CASSPVDRGTTNTEAFF
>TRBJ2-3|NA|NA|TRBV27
TGTGCCAGCAGTTTTTTCGATACGCAGTATTTT
CASSFFDTQYF
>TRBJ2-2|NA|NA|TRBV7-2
TGTGCCAGCAGCTTATTCTCGGGTGTTCCCGGGGAGCTGTTTTTT
CASSLFSGVPGELFF
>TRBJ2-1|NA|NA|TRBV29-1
TGCAGCGTTGAATGGCAAGAGAGGTTCAATGAGCAGTTCTTC
CSVEWQERFNEQFF
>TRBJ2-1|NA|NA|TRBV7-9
TGTGCCAGCAGCTCAGCGCTTGAGCAGTTCTTC
CASSSALEQFF
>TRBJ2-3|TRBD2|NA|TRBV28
TGTGCCAGCAGTCAGCGGGAGGGCCGATTGAGTACAGATACGCAGTATTTT
CASSQREGRLSTDTQYF
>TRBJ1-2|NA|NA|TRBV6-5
TGTGCCAGCAGTTACTCCCGCGGTGGCTACACCTTC
CASSYSRGGYTF
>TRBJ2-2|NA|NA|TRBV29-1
TGCAGCATCAGGACGGGGAACACCGGGGAGCTGTTTTTT
CSIRTGNTGELFF
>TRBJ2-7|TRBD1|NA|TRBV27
TGTGCCAGCAGGGGACAGGCGTACGAGCAGTACTTC
CASRGQAYEQYF
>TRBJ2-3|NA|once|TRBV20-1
TGCAGTCAAAGGGATACGCAGTATTTT
CSQRDTQYF